One sample yielded the 28 T cell receptor beta chains listed below, sequenced in a study of response to subunit inactivated influenza vaccine. TCRdb redid the calling of the RT-PCR reads with MiXCR, one entry per CDR3 protein. Here the sample spans about 520,000 distinct CDR3 sequences, over 25% being singletons. The source material was CD4+ T cells sorted from PBMCs, sampled around 5 days after vaccination. The receptors originated from a man in his forties or fifties who received an inactivated influenza vaccine.

The gene calls are TRBV3-1 and TRBJ1-1; tentatively, D is TRBD1 (6 bases). With 6 bases removed from V and 3 bases from J, the gap between germline ends came to 14 bases. Germline V gives CDR1 LGHDT, CDR2 YNNKEL (reference sequence). This CDR3 has 14 residues. CDR3 sequence: CASRPTGTYTEAFF. CDR3 DNA: TGTGCCAGCAGACCTACAGGGACGTACACTGAAGCTTTCTTT.

The chain has TRBV5-1 and TRBJ2-6; D gene ambiguous. Trimming left V 0 bases short and J 0 bases short, with 7 bases between. Per germline, CDR1 SGHRS and CDR2 YFSETQ. The CDR3 covers 16 residues. The CDR3 DNA reads TGCGCCAGCAGCTTGGAGTCCGGCTCTGGGGCCAACGTCCTGACTTTC. Translation: CASSLESGSGANVLTF.

The chain couples TRBV7-6 to TRBJ2-1; TRBD2 matches at 8 bases. CDR1 SGHVS and CDR2 FNYEAQ come from the germline V gene. This CDR3 is built from 20 residues. J gave up 0 bases and V 0 bases, and 13 bases lay outside the gene matches. The CDR3 here is CASSLAPRIRGGVSYNEQFF. CDR3 nucleotides: TGTGCCAGCAGCTTAGCGCCAAGGATTCGGGGGGGCGTCTCCTACAATGAGCAGTTCTTC.

To note about this clonotype: Just one base apart from a much larger clone, this may be a read error. The chain uses TRBV5-5 and TRBJ2-1, with TRBD1 matching over 10 bases. The J segment lost 5 bases and the V segment lost 3 bases, leaving 5 bases of the junction unmatched. Looked up from germline, CDR1 is SGHKS and CDR2 is YYEKEE (reference sequence). The CDR3 is 15 amino acids. DNA of the CDR3: TGTGCCAGCAGCTCGGGACAGGGGAGCCACAATGAGCAGTTCTTC. It encodes CASSSGQGSHNEQFF.

This clonotype came up a few times. The chain uses TRBV29-1 and TRBJ2-1; the D is unclear. There are 15 residues in the CDR3. V shed 6 bases and J shed 5 bases, with 20 bases lying between them. Germline V gene sequence: CDR1 SQVTM, CDR2 ANQGSEA. CDR3 sequence (DNA): TGCAGCGTCGTCTTTGACCTCTGGAGAAACAATGAGCAGTTCTTC. Residues: CSVVFDLWRNNEQFF.

This clonotype appeared a single time. The chain joins TRBV12-3 or TRBV12-4 to TRBJ1-1, with D uncertain. V was clipped by 5 bases and J by 4 bases, with 11 bases between them. CDR3 length: 13 residues. The CDR3 DNA reads as TGTGCCAGCAGTCCAAGGGAGGGCACTGAAGCTTTCTTT. It codes for CASSPREGTEAFF.

This rearrangement joins TRBV2 to TRBJ2-7; D might be TRBD1 or TRBD2, each matching 6 bases. Trimming pared 6 bases from V and 4 bases from J, leaving 16 bases between. There are 14 residues in the CDR3. Germline V lookup: CDR1 SNHLY, CDR2 FYNNEI. Written as DNA, the CDR3 is TGTGCCAGCAGGGATACAGGGACTTCTTACGAGCAGTACTTC. It yields the protein CASRDTGTSYEQYF. The entire variable domain, with the rest obtained from reference TRBV2 and TRBJ2-7, is as follows: EPEVTQTPSHQVTQMGQEVILRCVPISNHLYFYWYRQILGQKVEFLVSFYNNEISEKSEIFDDQFSVERPDGSNFTLKIRSTKLEDSAMYFCASRDTGTSYEQYFGPGTRLTVT.

This clonotype was counted at least ten times. The rearrangement links TRBV5-1 to TRBJ2-1; D unclear. Trimming took 0 bases from V and 0 from J, leaving 7 bases between them. Per germline, CDR1 SGHRS and CDR2 YFSETQ. The CDR3 runs 15 residues. The CDR3 loop is CASSLDGGSYNEQFF. The CDR3 DNA sequence: TGCGCCAGCAGCTTGGACGGTGGCTCCTACAATGAGCAGTTCTTC.

This sequence joins TRBV5-1 and TRBJ2-3, with 10 bases that match TRBD2. Unmatched junction bases numbered 3, after V lost 0 bases and J lost 2 bases. The CDR3 is 16 residues long. The germline gives CDR1 SGHRS, CDR2 YFSETQ. The CDR3 bases are TGCGCCAGCAGCTTGGCTAGCGGGGGACTCACAGATACGCAGTATTTT. Translated: CASSLASGGLTDTQYF.

The J gene is TRBJ2-1, the V gene TRBV7-2; 10 nucleotides line up with TRBD2. V trimming: 4 bases; J trimming: 9 bases; junction bases outside the gene matches: 9. The length of the CDR3 is 15 residues. Germline CDR1 reads SGHTA; CDR2 reads FQGNSA. The CDR3 reads CASSSTSGALGEQFF. The CDR3 DNA reads TGTGCCAGCAGCTCAACTAGCGGGGCCCTTGGTGAGCAGTTCTTC.

This chain uses TRBV5-1 with TRBJ2-3, with D uncertain. The V end was cut by 0 bases, the J end by 2 bases, with 13 bases between. CDR3 size: 16 residues. CDR1 SGHRS and CDR2 YFSETQ come from the germline V gene. CDR3 nucleotides: TGCGCCAGCAGCTTGGGACAACCGTACGCCACAGATACGCAGTATTTT. It translates to CASSLGQPYATDTQYF.

This clonotype was picked up a small number of times. The chain couples TRBV24-1 to TRBJ2-1; D ambiguous. In germline, CDR1 is KGHDR, CDR2 SFDVKD. Trimming removed 3 bases from V and 5 bases from J, with 10 bases in between. This CDR3 contains 14 residues. For the CDR3, the DNA is TGTGCCACCAGTGATGAGAACGTTCACAATGAGCAGTTCTTC. Translating it yields CATSDENVHNEQFF.

This rearrangement joins TRBV5-1 to TRBJ1-6, with 10 bases that match TRBD1. Germline values: CDR1 SGHRS, CDR2 YFSETQ. The CDR3 runs to 15 residues. V was clipped by 4 bases and J by 10 bases; unmatched bases: 8. This CDR3 reads CASSPKGQGGSPLHF. As DNA, the CDR3 is TGCGCCAGCAGCCCAAAAGGACAGGGGGGATCACCCCTCCACTTT.

This clonotype was observed a handful of times. The chain recombines TRBV5-1 with TRBJ2-3; D not certain. V was clipped by 0 bases and J by 3 bases, with 14 bases between them. The CDR3 runs to 16 residues. CDR1 and CDR2 from the germline V gene are SGHRS and YFSETQ. Written as DNA, the CDR3 is TGCGCCAGCAGCTTGGCCGTGGGCCCGGGTACAGATACGCAGTATTTT. It specifies CASSLAVGPGTDTQYF.

This clonotype was observed a few times. V gene TRBV4-1 combines with J gene TRBJ2-3; TRBD2 is a possible D gene (6 bases). This CDR3 spans 18 amino acids. From germline, CDR1 is MGHRA and CDR2 YSYEKL. V was trimmed by 1 base and J by 0 bases, leaving 17 bases between them. The CDR3 here is CASSQGLASATSTDTQYF. CDR3 nucleotides: TGCGCCAGCAGCCAAGGCCTGGCTAGCGCAACTAGCACAGATACGCAGTATTTT.

This clonotype was seen only a few times. The chain employs TRBV2 and TRBJ1-4; a possible D gene is TRBD1 (5 bases). The ends were cut back, 7 bases at V and 7 bases at J, with 19 bases in the middle. The CDR3 runs to 15 residues. In germline, CDR1 is SNHLY, CDR2 FYNNEI. The CDR3 spells CASNRGTGRAEKLFF. CDR3 DNA sequence: TGTGCCAGCAATCGGGGGACCGGACGGGCTGAAAAACTGTTTTTT.

This clonotype has just a few counts. This chain uses TRBV5-1 with TRBJ2-5; 10 bases are a match to TRBD2. V trimming: 3 bases; J trimming: 2 bases; junction bases outside the gene matches: 1. This CDR3 is built from 14 residues. Germline-derived CDR1 and CDR2 are SGHRS and YFSETQ. CDR3 region: CASSSTSGQETQYF. The CDR3 DNA is TGCGCCAGCAGCTCGACTAGCGGGCAAGAGACCCAGTACTTC.

This clonotype was recorded a few times. This rearrangement joins TRBV20-1 to TRBJ2-3, with D unresolved. Germline V lookup: CDR1 DFQATT, CDR2 SNEGSKA (reference sequence). The V gene lost 5 bases and the J gene lost 6 bases, with 18 bases spanning the gap. This CDR3 is built from 14 residues. The CDR3 DNA follows: TGCAGTGCTCAGCGTGAGGCGTTCGGGGATACGCAGTATTTT. The encoded protein is CSAQREAFGDTQYF.

The table lists this clonotype with a few counts. The genes are TRBV18 and TRBJ2-3, with D possibly being TRBD1 (5 bases). Trimming pared 0 bases from V and 5 bases from J, leaving 12 bases between. Germline assignment: CDR1 KGHSH and CDR2 LQKENI. CDR3 length: 15 amino acids. The CDR3 sequence is CASSPPRATIDTQYF. CDR3 nucleotide sequence: TGTGCCAGCTCACCACCCAGGGCCACTATAGATACGCAGTATTTT.

The V gene is TRBV5-1, the J gene TRBJ2-6, with 10 bases fitting TRBD1. Germline values: CDR1 SGHRS, CDR2 YFSETQ. V was clipped by 6 bases and J by 2 bases; unmatched bases: 11. The CDR3 length is 18 residues. CDR3 residues: CASIPGGTGVAGANVLTF. The CDR3 nucleotides are TGCGCCAGCATCCCTGGTGGGACAGGGGTTGCTGGGGCCAACGTCCTGACTTTC.

The chain is built from TRBV7-9 and TRBJ1-4, with a weak D call TRBD1 (5 bases). This CDR3 region has 13 residues. V was pared by 5 bases and J by 7 bases, with 11 bases between. CDR1 and CDR2 (germline): SEHNR, FQNEAQ (reference sequence). The DNA of the CDR3 is TGTGCCAGCAGCGCACAGGTGTCTGAAAAACTGTTTTTT. Translation: CASSAQVSEKLFF.

The chain employs TRBV5-1 and TRBJ2-7; 12 nucleotides align to TRBD1. Germline-derived CDR1 and CDR2 are SGHRS and YFSETQ. V lost 5 bases and J lost 7; bases outside the gene matches: 7. The length of the CDR3 is 14 residues. The CDR3 region is CASRPGTGGFEQYF. The CDR3 coding sequence is TGCGCCAGCAGGCCCGGGACAGGGGGCTTTGAGCAGTACTTC.

This clonotype was picked up a small number of times. This chain uses TRBV12-3 or TRBV12-4 with TRBJ2-7, with D perhaps given as TRBD1 or TRBD2 (6 bases each). V was cut by 3 bases and J by 5 bases, with 11 bases left in between. The CDR3 runs 13 residues. CDR3 loop: CASSFQGRNEQYF. For the CDR3, the DNA is TGTGCCAGCAGTTTTCAGGGGAGGAACGAGCAGTACTTC.

This chain links TRBV20-1 with TRBJ2-3, with D perhaps being TRBD1 or TRBD2 (5 bases each). The CDR3 length is 12 residues. Germline CDR1 and CDR2: DFQATT and SNEGSKA (reference sequence). V was cut by 7 bases and J by 6 bases, with 14 bases left in between. The CDR3 sequence: CSVRRWGDTQYF. The CDR3 DNA is TGCAGTGTCCGCCGCTGGGGGGATACGCAGTATTTT.

In its sample, this clonotype was seen many times. J is TRBJ1-5 and V is TRBV20-1; D remains ambiguous. V lost 1 base and J lost 7, with 17 bases in between. The CDR3 has 15 amino acids. Germline loops: CDR1 DFQATT, CDR2 SNEGSKA (reference sequence). CDR3 in amino acids: CSARVGPSIGQPQHF. The CDR3 coding sequence is TGCAGTGCTAGAGTTGGCCCCAGTATTGGCCAGCCCCAGCATTTT.

V usage is TRBV5-1 and J usage is TRBJ1-2; maybe TRBD1 (5 bases). The germline gives CDR1 SGHRS, CDR2 YFSETQ. This CDR3 has 14 residues. V lost 3 bases, J lost 6 bases, and 15 bases lay in between. This CDR3 reads CASSSSGRGDGYTF. The CDR3 DNA reads as TGCGCCAGCAGCTCGTCCGGACGAGGGGATGGCTACACCTTC. Combining the CDR3 with reference TRBV5-1 and TRBJ1-2 gives the whole variable domain KAGVTQTPRYLIKTRGQQVTLSCSPISGHRSVSWYQQTPGQGLQFLFEYFSETQRNKGNFPGRFSGRQFSNSRSEMNVSTLELGDSALYLCASSSSGRGDGYTFGSGTRLTVV.

This rearrangement joins TRBV24-1 to TRBJ2-6, with TRBD1 identical over 8 bases. CDR1 and CDR2 from the germline V gene are KGHDR and SFDVKD. The junction had 6 bases not matched to a gene; V was cut back by 3 bases and J by 0 bases. This CDR3 has 18 amino acids. CDR3 loop: CATSDTGTGFSGANVLTF. As DNA, the CDR3 is TGTGCCACCAGTGATACAGGGACAGGATTCTCTGGGGCCAACGTCCTGACTTTC.

The V gene is TRBV6-2 or TRBV6-3, the J gene TRBJ2-1, with no clear D. Trimming stripped 7 bases from V and 5 bases from J, with 9 bases between. CDR1 MNHEY and CDR2 SVGEGT come from the germline V gene. The CDR3 has 12 residues. DNA for the CDR3: TGTGCCAGCACCCATCCGAACAATGAGCAGTTCTTC. It encodes CASTHPNNEQFF.